The sequence of this T cell receptor beta chain was determined in a study of CD8 T cells in Susac syndrome. Random hexamers were used to reverse transcribe roughly 0.45 to 1 ug of RNA. From the immunoSEQ multiplex PCR reads, TCRdb called clonotypes with MiXCR, one entry per CDR3 protein. The sample holds some 170,000 distinct CDR3 sequences, roughly 94% seen once. CDR1 is SGHRS and CDR2 is YFSETQ in the germline V gene. CDR3 length equals 15 residues. Trimming took off 4 bases at V and 6 bases at J, with 19 bases between the two ends. The sample comprised CD4+ T cells from PBMCs. This TCR was sampled from a human donor with multiple sclerosis. The chain carries TRBV5-1 and TRBJ1-1, with D unresolved. CDR3 protein: CASSPRLGAEAEAFF. CDR3 sequence (DNA): TGCGCCAGCAGCCCCCGCTTGGGAGCGGAAGCTGAAGCTTTCTTT.